The clone carrying this T cell receptor beta chain was detected only a few times. There are 15 residues in the CDR3. The V end was cut by 5 bases, the J end by 2 bases, with 13 bases between. Germline CDR1 and CDR2: MNHNS and SASEGT. The sample belongs to a study of T cell changes during pregnancy in multiple sclerosis. This table comes from immunoSEQ multiplex PCR, and its TCRdb copy is limited to in-frame clones, with some not included. This table holds approximately 44,000 clones, approximately 90% found once. The chain recombines TRBV6-1 with TRBJ1-5; possible D gene TRBD1, 5 bases. This TCR was recovered from a female donor with multiple sclerosis, enrolled in a pregnancy study. Sequencing was performed on CD4+ T cells from peripheral blood mononuclear cells, taken in the third trimester of pregnancy. CDR3 residues: CASSPGLGGNQPQHF. For the CDR3, the DNA is TGTGCCAGCAGTCCAGGGTTGGGCGGCAATCAGCCCCAGCATTTT.